The 16 T cell receptor beta chains below come from one sample, sequenced in a study of T cells in Graves' hyperthyroidism and ophthalmopathy. The investigators amplified TCR beta CDR3 regions from RNA transcripts. Initially, a first-round RT-PCR of the TCR CDR3 employed the HTBI primer set. TCRdb called the multiplex PCR reads again in MiXCR, with one record for every CDR3 protein. This sample yields roughly 200,000 distinct CDR3 sequences, of which about 17% are seen a single time; about 48% belongs to the top ten. Specimen: blood. All receptors derive from a man in his forties with Graves' hyperthyroidism.

This clonotype was counted at least ten times. The V call is TRBV20-1, the J call TRBJ1-1, with 8 bases fitting TRBD1. V was pared by 5 bases and J by 11 bases, with 16 bases of the junction left unmatched. This CDR3 contains 14 residues. In germline, CDR1 is DFQATT, CDR2 SNEGSKA (reference sequence). The chain's CDR3 is CSAGGGTGEVRAFF. The CDR3 DNA is TGCAGTGCTGGAGGTGGGACAGGTGAAGTGAGGGCTTTCTTT.

This clonotype was found many times. The rearrangement joins TRBV12-3 or TRBV12-4 to TRBJ2-5; D might be TRBD2 (5 bases). Trimming removed 3 bases at V and 1 base at J, with 9 bases between. The CDR3 totals 14 residues. CDR3 sequence (DNA): TGTGCCAGCAGTTTCCGTCGGGGCCAAGAGACCCAGTACTTC. The encoded protein is CASSFRRGQETQYF.

In its sample, this clonotype was seen a few times. V and J are TRBV5-4 and TRBJ1-2, with D possibly matching TRBD1 (6 bases). Per germline, CDR1 SGHNT and CDR2 YYREEE (reference sequence). V was pared by 4 bases and J by 1 base, with 17 bases between. The CDR3 consists of 16 residues. CDR3 DNA: TGTGCCAGCAGCGCAATAGGGGGGTGGTTTAACTATGGCTACACCTTC. Amino acids: CASSAIGGWFNYGYTF.

A word on this clonotype: This may stem from a read error, because a much larger clone lies one nucleotide away. The V call is TRBV4-2, the J call TRBJ2-5; TRBD1 might be the D (6 bases). CDR3 length equals 15 residues. Germline CDR1 LGHNA, CDR2 YNFKEQ. In nucleotides, the CDR3 is TGTGCCAGCAGCCAAGATCACAGGGTTAGAGAGACCCGGTACTTC. Its protein product is CASSQDHRVRETRYF.

This clonotype has ten or more counts. The chain uses TRBV2 and TRBJ1-2, with 8 nucleotides matching TRBD1. This CDR3 is built from 14 residues. Looked up from germline, CDR1 is SNHLY and CDR2 is FYNNEI. V lost 10 bases and J lost 3; bases outside the gene matches: 10. This CDR3 reads CATLDRGRYYGYTF. The CDR3 DNA follows: TGTGCCACCCTAGACAGGGGCCGCTACTATGGCTACACCTTC.

This clonotype was counted ten times or more. The CDR3 coding sequence is TGTGCCATCAGTGGTGGGGGGGGATTCAACACTGAAGCTTTCTTT. Translated: CAISGGGGFNTEAFF. The rearrangement uses TRBV10-3 and TRBJ1-1; possible D gene TRBD1, 5 bases. Between the trimmed V and J ends, which lost 4 bases and 2 bases, there was a span of 14 bases. The germline gives CDR1 ENHRY, CDR2 SYGVKD. This CDR3 has 15 amino acids.

CDR3: CASSKDTNTGELFF. DNA of the CDR3: TGCGCCAGCAGCAAGGACACGAACACCGGGGAGCTGTTTTTT. The rearrangement joins TRBV5-1 to TRBJ2-2; D perhaps matches TRBD1 (5 bases). From germline, CDR1 is SGHRS and CDR2 YFSETQ. The CDR3 runs 14 residues. The V and J ends lost 4 bases and 0 bases respectively, with 7 bases between them.

A note on this clonotype: Just one base apart from a much larger clone, this may be a read error. This chain connects TRBV15 to TRBJ2-7, with D possibly being TRBD2 (5 bases). CDR3 length equals 15 residues. Per the germline V gene, CDR1 is LNHNV and CDR2 is YYDKDF (reference sequence). CDR3 nucleotide sequence: TGTGCCACCAGAAGAGTCTTAGGGAGCTCCTACGAGCAGTACTTC. It translates to CATRRVLGSSYEQYF. Looking up the rest from reference TRBV15 and TRBJ2-7 gives the full variable domain: DAMVIQNPRYQVTQFGKPVTLSCSQTLNHNVMYWYQQKSSQAPKLLFHYYDKDFNNEADTPDNFQSRRPNTSFCFLDIRSPGLGDTAMYLCATRRVLGSSYEQYFGPGTRLTVT.

In this sample, this clonotype turned up many times. The gene calls are TRBV28 and TRBJ1-2, with D possibly matching TRBD1 (5 bases). V was shortened by 5 bases and J by 4 bases, with 20 bases between the two germline ends. CDR1 and CDR2 (germline): MDHEN, SYDVKM. CDR3 length equals 16 residues. This CDR3 is CASSPRTGPISYGYTF. The CDR3 DNA is TGTGCCAGCAGTCCCCGCACAGGACCAATCTCCTATGGCTACACCTTC.

This rearrangement joins TRBV7-9 to TRBJ1-6; D not certain. The V end was cut by 5 bases, the J end by 10 bases, with 18 bases between. This CDR3 has 15 residues. In germline, CDR1 is SEHNR, CDR2 FQNEAQ (reference sequence). The CDR3 here is CASSARTSTGSPLHF. The CDR3 bases are TGTGCCAGCAGCGCACGGACTTCTACGGGGTCACCCCTCCACTTT. The variable domain in full, completed from reference TRBV7-9 and TRBJ1-6, reads DTGVSQNPRHKITKRGQNVTFRCDPISEHNRLYWYRQTLGQGPEFLTYFQNEAQLEKSRLLSDRFSAERPKGSFSTLEIQRTEQGDSAMYLCASSARTSTGSPLHFGNGTRLTVT.

The sample holds many counts of this clonotype. This sequence joins TRBV20-1 and TRBJ1-1; no definite D call. CDR1 and CDR2 from the germline V gene are DFQATT and SNEGSKA (reference sequence). Trimming took 7 bases from V and 10 from J, leaving 13 bases between them. The CDR3 is made up of 10 amino acids. CDR3 in amino acids: CSGGGRPAFF. CDR3 nucleotides: TGCAGTGGAGGTGGGAGACCAGCTTTCTTT.

This clonotype was counted only a few times. CDR3 DNA sequence: TGTGCTAGTGGAACTGGGCCCTCTGGGGCCAACGTCCTGACTTTC. Amino acid sequence: CASGTGPSGANVLTF. J is TRBJ2-6 and V is TRBV12-5; no clear D. V lost 6 bases and J lost 0, with 9 bases in between. Germline loops: CDR1 LGHNT, CDR2 FRNRAP. There are 15 residues in the CDR3.

This sequence joins TRBV2 and TRBJ1-4, with unresolved D. This CDR3 is built from 13 residues. Germline CDR1 and CDR2: SNHLY and FYNNEI. The V and J ends lost 9 bases and 4 bases respectively, with 12 bases between them. The CDR3 nucleotides are TGTGCCAGGAAGAAGGGAATTAATGAAAAACTGTTTTTT. Protein product: CARKKGINEKLFF.

Worth noting for this clonotype: A much larger clone is a single base away; this may be a read error. The CDR3 does not end in the conserved phenylalanine or tryptophan, so this is likely a read error. The V gene is TRBV12-3 or TRBV12-4, the J gene TRBJ2-4; D uncertain. Trimming cost V 4 bases and J 0 bases, with 10 bases left between them. This CDR3 region has 15 residues. CDR3 coding DNA: TGTGCCAGCAGTTGGTGGACGGGAGCCAAAAACATTCAGTACCTC. Protein sequence: CASSWWTGAKNIQYL.

In its sample, this clonotype was seen many times. A junction end diverges from the germline sequence, so it may reflect a read error. This chain joins TRBV5-6 and TRBJ1-1; D is unclear. Germline CDR1 is SGHDT and CDR2 is YYEEEE. The CDR3 is 13 residues long. CDR3 DNA: TGTGCCAGCACCTTGGGTCGGAACACTGAAGCTTTCTTT. Translation gives CASTLGRNTEAFF.

Notes on this clonotype: Since a much larger clone is just one base distant, this may be a read error. The chain joins TRBV7-2 to TRBJ2-3, with D uncertain. Trimming took 5 bases from V and 4 from J, leaving 7 bases between them. From germline, CDR1 is SGHTA and CDR2 FQGNSA. The length of the CDR3 is 12 residues. DNA of the CDR3: TGTGCCAGCAGCCTTCTGCCAGATACGCAGTATTTT. It is translated as CASSLLPDTQYF.